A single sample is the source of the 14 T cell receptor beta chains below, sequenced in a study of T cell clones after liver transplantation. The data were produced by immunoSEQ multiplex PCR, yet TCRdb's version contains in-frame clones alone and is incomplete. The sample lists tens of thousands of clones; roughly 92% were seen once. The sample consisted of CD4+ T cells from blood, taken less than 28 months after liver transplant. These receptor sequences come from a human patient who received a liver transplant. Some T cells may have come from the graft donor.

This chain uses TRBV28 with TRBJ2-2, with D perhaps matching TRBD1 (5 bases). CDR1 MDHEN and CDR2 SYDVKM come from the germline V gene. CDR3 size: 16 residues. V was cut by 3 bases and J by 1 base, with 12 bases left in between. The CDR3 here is CASSFSGARNTGELFF. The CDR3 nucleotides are TGTGCCAGCAGTTTTAGTGGGGCAAGGAACACCGGGGAGCTGTTTTTT. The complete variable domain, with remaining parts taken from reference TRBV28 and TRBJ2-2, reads DVKVTQSSRYLVKRTGEKVFLECVQDMDHENMFWYRQDPGLGLRLIYFSYDVKMKEKGDIPEGYSVSREKKERFSLILESASTNQTSMYLCASSFSGARNTGELFFGEGSRLTVL.

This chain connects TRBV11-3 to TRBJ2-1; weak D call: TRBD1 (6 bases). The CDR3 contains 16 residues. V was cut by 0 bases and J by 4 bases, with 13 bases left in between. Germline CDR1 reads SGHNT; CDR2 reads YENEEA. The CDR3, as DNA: TGTGCCAGCAGCTTAGATGGGGGACACAAATACAATGAGCAGTTCTTC. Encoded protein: CASSLDGGHKYNEQFF.

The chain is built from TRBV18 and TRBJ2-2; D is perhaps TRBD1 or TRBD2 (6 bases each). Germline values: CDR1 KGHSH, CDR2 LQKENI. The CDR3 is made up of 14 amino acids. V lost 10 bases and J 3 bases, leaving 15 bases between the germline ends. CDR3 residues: CATQQGLDTGELFF. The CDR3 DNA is TGTGCCACCCAACAGGGACTGGACACCGGGGAGCTGTTTTTT.

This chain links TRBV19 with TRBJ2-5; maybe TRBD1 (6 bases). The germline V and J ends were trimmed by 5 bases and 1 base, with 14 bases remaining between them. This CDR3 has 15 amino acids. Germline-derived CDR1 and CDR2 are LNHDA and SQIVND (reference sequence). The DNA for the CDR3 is TGTGCCAGTAGTTTCCCCGGGACAACCCAAGAGACCCAGTACTTC. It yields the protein CASSFPGTTQETQYF.

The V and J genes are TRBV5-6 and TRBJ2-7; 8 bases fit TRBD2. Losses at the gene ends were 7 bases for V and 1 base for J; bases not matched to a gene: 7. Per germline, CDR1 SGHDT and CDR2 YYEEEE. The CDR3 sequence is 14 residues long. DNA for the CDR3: TGTGCCAGCGCCTCAGCGGGGGAGTCCTACGAGCAGTACTTC. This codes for CASASAGESYEQYF.

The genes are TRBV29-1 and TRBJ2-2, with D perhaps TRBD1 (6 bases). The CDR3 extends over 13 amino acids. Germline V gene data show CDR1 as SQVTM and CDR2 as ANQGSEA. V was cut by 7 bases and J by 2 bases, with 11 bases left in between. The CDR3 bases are TGCAGCGCAACGGGACAAAACACCGGGGAGCTGTTTTTT. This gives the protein CSATGQNTGELFF.

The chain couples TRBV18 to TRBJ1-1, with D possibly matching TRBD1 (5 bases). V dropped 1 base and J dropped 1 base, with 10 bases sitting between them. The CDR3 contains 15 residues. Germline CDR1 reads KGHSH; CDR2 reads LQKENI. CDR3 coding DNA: TGTGCCAGCTCACCACTCTATACAGGGAACACTGAAGCTTTCTTT. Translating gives CASSPLYTGNTEAFF.

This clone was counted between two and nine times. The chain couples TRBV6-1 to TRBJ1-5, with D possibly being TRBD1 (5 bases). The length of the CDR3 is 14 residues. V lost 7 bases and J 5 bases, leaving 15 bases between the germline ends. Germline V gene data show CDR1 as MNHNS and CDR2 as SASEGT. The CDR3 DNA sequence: TGTGCCAGCACGAGGCAGGGTAAGGATCAGCCCCAGCATTTT. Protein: CASTRQGKDQPQHF.

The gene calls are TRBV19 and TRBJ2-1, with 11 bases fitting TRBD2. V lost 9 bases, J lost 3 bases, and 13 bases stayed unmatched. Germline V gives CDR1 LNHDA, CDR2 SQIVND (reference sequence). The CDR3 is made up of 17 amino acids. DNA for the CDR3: TGTGCCAGATCAGGGGAGACTAGCGGGAAAAACTACAATGAGCAGTTCTTC. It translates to CARSGETSGKNYNEQFF.

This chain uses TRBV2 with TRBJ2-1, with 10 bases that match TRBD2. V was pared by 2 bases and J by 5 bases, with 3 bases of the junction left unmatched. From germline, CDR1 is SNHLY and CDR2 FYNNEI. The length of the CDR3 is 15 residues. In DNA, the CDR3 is TGTGCCAGCAGTGAAAGGACTAGCGGTAACAATGAGCAGTTCTTC. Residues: CASSERTSGNNEQFF.

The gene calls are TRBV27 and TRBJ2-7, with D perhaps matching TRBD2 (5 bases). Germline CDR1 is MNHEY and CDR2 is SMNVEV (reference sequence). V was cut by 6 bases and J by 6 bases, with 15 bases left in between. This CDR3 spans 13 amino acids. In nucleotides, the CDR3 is TGTGCCAGCAGCTCGACTACCCCTCCCGAGCAGTACTTC. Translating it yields CASSSTTPPEQYF.

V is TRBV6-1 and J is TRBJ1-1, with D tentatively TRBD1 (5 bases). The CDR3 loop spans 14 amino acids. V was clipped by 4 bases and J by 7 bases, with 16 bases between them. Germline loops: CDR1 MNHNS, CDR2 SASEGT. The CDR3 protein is CASSGRQGRSEAFF. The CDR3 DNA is TGTGCCAGCAGTGGAAGGCAGGGAAGGAGTGAAGCTTTCTTT.

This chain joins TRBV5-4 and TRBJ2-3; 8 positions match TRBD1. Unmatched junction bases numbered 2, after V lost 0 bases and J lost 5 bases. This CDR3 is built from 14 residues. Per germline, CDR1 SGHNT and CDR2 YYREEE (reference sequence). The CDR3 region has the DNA TGTGCCAGCAGCTTGGGACAGGGGAAAGATACGCAGTATTTT. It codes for CASSLGQGKDTQYF.

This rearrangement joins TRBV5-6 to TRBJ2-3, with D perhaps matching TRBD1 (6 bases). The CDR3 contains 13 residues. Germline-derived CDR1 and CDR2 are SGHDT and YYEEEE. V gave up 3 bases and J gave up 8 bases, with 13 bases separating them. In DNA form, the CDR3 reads TGTGCCAGCAGCTCCAGGGGAGTCGGTACGCAGTATTTT. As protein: CASSSRGVGTQYF. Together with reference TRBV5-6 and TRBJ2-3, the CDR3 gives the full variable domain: DAGVTQSPTHLIKTRGQQVTLRCSPKSGHDTVSWYQQALGQGPQFIFQYYEEEERQRGNFPDRFSGHQFPNYSSELNVNALLLGDSALYLCASSSRGVGTQYFGPGTRLTVL.